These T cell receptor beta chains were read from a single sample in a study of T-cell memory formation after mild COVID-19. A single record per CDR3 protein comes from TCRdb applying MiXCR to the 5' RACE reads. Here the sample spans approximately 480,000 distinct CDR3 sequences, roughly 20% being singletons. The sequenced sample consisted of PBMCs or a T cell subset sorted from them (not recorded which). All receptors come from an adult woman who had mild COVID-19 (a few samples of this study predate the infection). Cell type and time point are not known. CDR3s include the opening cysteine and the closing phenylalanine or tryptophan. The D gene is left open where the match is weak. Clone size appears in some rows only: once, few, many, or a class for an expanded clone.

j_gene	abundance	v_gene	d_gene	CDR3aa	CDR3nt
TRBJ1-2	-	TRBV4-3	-	CASSQDVGGGGYGYTF	TGCGCCAGCAGCCAAGATGTGGGAGGGGGTGGCTATGGCTACACCTTC
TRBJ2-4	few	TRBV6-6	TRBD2	CASSYPIAGGENIQYF	TGTGCCAGCAGTTACCCGATAGCTGGGGGGGAAAACATTCAGTACTTC
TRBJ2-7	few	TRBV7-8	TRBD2	CASSLRAGVGYEQYF	TGTGCCAGCAGCTTGAGAGCGGGAGTTGGCTACGAGCAGTACTTC
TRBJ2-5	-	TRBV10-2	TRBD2	CASRDGTSGGRAKETQYF	TGCGCCAGCAGGGATGGGACTAGCGGGGGGAGGGCCAAGGAGACCCAGTACTTC
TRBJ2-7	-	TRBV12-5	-	CASGSNLEQGYEQYF	TGTGCTAGTGGTTCCAACCTTGAACAGGGATACGAGCAGTACTTC
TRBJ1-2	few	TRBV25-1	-	CASSESGTTNLYTF	TGTGCCAGCAGTGAATCGGGGACAACCAACCTCTACACCTTC
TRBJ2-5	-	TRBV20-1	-	CSASRVASETQYF	TGCAGTGCTAGTCGAGTAGCATCAGAGACCCAGTACTTC
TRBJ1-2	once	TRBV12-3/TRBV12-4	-	CASSPDLFSYTF	TGTGCCAGCAGCCCCGACCTGTTTAGCTACACCTTC
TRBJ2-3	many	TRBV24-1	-	CAAQRSGGDTQYF	TGTGCTGCCCAAAGGTCTGGCGGAGATACGCAGTATTTT
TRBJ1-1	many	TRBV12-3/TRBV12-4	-	CASSLNAYGGEAFF	TGTGCCAGCAGTTTAAACGCATATGGAGGTGAAGCTTTCTTT
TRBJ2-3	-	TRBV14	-	CASSPRGASYTQYF	TGTGCCAGCAGCCCACGGGGGGCCTCTTATACGCAGTATTTT
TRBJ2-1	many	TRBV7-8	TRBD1	CASSLNLGTGEFF	TGTGCCAGCAGCTTAAACCTAGGGACAGGGGAGTTCTTC
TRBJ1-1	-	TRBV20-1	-	CSAREGGARGTEAFF	TGCAGTGCTAGAGAGGGGGGAGCCCGCGGCACTGAAGCTTTCTTT
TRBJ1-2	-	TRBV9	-	CASSPLGGPTPNYGYTF	TGTGCCAGCAGCCCCTTGGGGGGGCCGACACCTAACTATGGCTACACCTTC
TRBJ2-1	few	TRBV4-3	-	CASSQVVNNEQFF	TGCGCCAGCAGCCAAGTCGTAAACAATGAGCAGTTCTTC
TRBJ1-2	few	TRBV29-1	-	CSVVGARGSGYTF	TGCAGCGTTGTCGGGGCTCGGGGATCTGGCTACACCTTC
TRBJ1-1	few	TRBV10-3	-	CAISASEAVTPALAFF	TGTGCCATCAGTGCCTCCGAGGCAGTTACCCCAGCTTTAGCTTTCTTT
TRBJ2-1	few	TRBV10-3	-	CAIRGGGRGEQFF	TGTGCCATCAGGGGAGGTGGCCGTGGAGAGCAGTTCTTC